Listed below are T cell receptor beta chains from one sample, sequenced in a study of identical twins. TCRdb used MiXCR to reprocess the 5' RACE reads, holding one entry per CDR3 protein. The repertoire holds 470,000 or so distinct CDR3 sequences, with about 24% as singletons. The sample was also reused in another study, on T cells expressing NK-cell markers.

Source material: CD4+ T cells sorted from blood. These receptors all come from a woman under 30 in good health. Both conserved end residues are part of each CDR3. The D gene is left open where the match is weak. Some rows mark clone size as missing; the rest say once, few, many or name a class of expanded clone.

V,J,size,D,CDR3,DNA
TRBV20-1,TRBJ2-2,few,TRBD2,CSARGGRGITGELFF,TGCAGTGCTAGAGGCGGGAGAGGTATCACCGGGGAGCTGTTTTTT
TRBV20-1,TRBJ1-5,-,-,CSARTSWQPQHF,TGCAGCGCGCGGACTTCCTGGCAGCCCCAGCATTTT
TRBV29-1,TRBJ2-7,few,TRBD1,CSIIRDRGRGEQYF,TGCAGCATCATCCGGGACAGGGGGCGAGGAGAGCAGTACTTC
TRBV5-6,TRBJ2-3,-,-,CASSSSVLAGTDTQYF,TGTGCCAGCAGCTCCTCTGTTCTGGCTGGCACAGATACGCAGTATTTT
TRBV12-3/TRBV12-4,TRBJ2-5,many,-,CASSLPRETQYF,TGTGCCAGCAGCTTACCTCGAGAGACCCAGTACTTC
TRBV6-1,TRBJ2-5,-,-,CASRRGVQETQYF,TGTGCCAGCAGGCGAGGGGTCCAAGAGACCCAGTACTTC
TRBV20-1,TRBJ2-7,-,-,CSARDRLPSYEQYF,TGCAGTGCTAGAGATAGGCTCCCCTCCTACGAGCAGTACTTC
TRBV6-1,TRBJ2-3,-,TRBD2,CASKASGSTDTQYF,TGTGCCAGCAAGGCTAGCGGCAGCACAGATACGCAGTATTTT
TRBV29-1,TRBJ1-1,few,TRBD1,CSVEAPQFTGVNTEAFF,TGCAGCGTTGAAGCCCCTCAGTTTACAGGGGTAAACACTGAAGCTTTCTTT
TRBV7-3,TRBJ2-1,-,TRBD2,CASSTSGGAGEQFF,TGTGCCAGCAGCACTAGCGGGGGGGCCGGGGAGCAGTTCTTC
TRBV27,TRBJ2-7,many,-,CASAIQQRYEQYF,TGTGCCAGCGCCATTCAACAAAGGTACGAGCAGTACTTC
TRBV5-1,TRBJ1-1,many,-,CASSPAGVEAFF,TGCGCCAGCAGCCCGGCAGGCGTTGAAGCTTTCTTT
TRBV5-6,TRBJ2-1,-,-,CASSLFASLGPPWDEQFF,TGTGCCAGCAGCTTGTTTGCCTCACTAGGGCCCCCTTGGGATGAGCAGTTCTTC
TRBV29-1,TRBJ2-7,-,-,CSVAQPSPTYEQHF,TGCAGCGTTGCACAGCCCTCACCTACCTACGAGCAGCACTTC